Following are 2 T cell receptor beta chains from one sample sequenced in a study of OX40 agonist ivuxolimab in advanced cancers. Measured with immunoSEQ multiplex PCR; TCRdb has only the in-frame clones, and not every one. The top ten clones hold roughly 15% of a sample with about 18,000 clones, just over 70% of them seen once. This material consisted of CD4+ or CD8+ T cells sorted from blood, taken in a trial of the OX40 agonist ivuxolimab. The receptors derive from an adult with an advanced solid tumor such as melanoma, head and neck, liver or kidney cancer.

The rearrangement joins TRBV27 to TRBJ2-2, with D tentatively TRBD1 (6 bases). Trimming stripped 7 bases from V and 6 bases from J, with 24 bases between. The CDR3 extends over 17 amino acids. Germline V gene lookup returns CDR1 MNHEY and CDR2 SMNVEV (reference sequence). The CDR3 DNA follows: TGTGCCAGCAACCCGGACAGAACCAGCGAAGACGCCGGGGAGCTGTTTTTT. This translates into CASNPDRTSEDAGELFF.

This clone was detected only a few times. CDR3: CASSSRSAGSSYNEQFF. CDR3 nucleotides: TGTGCCAGCAGCTCCCGTTCAGCGGGAAGCTCCTACAATGAGCAGTTCTTC. The chain has TRBV7-9 and TRBJ2-1; 7 bases are a match to TRBD2. There are 17 residues in the CDR3. Germline assignment: CDR1 SEHNR and CDR2 FQNEAQ (reference sequence). V was clipped by 4 bases and J by 0 bases; unmatched bases: 9.